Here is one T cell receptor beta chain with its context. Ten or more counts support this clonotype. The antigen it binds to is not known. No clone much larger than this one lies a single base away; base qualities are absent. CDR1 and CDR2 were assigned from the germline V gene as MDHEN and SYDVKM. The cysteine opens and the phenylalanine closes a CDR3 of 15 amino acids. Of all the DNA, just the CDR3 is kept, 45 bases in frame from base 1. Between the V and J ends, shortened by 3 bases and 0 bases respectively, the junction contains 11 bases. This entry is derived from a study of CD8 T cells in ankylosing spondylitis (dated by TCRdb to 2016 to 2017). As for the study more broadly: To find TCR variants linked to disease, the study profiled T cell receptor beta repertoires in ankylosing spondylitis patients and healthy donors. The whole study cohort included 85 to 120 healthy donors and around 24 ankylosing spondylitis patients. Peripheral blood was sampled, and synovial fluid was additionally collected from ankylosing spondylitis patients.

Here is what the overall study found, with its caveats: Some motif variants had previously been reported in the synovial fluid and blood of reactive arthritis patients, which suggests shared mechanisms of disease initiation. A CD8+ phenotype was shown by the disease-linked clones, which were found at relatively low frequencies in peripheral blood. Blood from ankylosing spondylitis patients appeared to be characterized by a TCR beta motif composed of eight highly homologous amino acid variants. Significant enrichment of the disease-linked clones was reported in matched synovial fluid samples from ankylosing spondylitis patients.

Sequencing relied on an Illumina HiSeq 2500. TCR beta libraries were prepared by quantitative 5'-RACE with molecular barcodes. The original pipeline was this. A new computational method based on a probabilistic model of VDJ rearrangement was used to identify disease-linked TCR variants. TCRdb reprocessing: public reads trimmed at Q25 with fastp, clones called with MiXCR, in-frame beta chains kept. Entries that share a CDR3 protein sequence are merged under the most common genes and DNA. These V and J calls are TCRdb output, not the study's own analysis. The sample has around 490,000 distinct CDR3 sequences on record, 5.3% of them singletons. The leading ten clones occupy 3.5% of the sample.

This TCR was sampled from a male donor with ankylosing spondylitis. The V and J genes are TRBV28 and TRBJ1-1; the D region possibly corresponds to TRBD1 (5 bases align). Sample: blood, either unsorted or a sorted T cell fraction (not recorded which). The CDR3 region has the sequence CASSFTTAMNTEAFF. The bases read TGTGCCAGCAGTTTCACGACAGCTATGAACACTGAAGCTTTCTTT.